Below are 21 T cell receptor beta chains sequenced from a single sample in a study of cytomegalovirus exposure and HLA in healthy donors. Both 60 Vbeta primers and 13 Jbeta primers went into the PCR. Some clones are missing from TCRdb's copy, which holds only in-frame ones; the method was immunoSEQ multiplex PCR. Among approximately 80,000 clones listed, around three fifths were seen once. Sample: PBMCs. The receptors shown here come from a woman aged 40 to 50 in good health and CMV-seropositive.

The rearrangement joins TRBV7-9 to TRBJ1-5; 12 nucleotides match TRBD1. This CDR3 contains 18 residues. The germline gives CDR1 SEHNR, CDR2 FQNEAQ (reference sequence). The ends lost 4 bases at V and 4 bases at J; junction bases unmatched: 11. Written as DNA, the CDR3 is TGTGCCAGCAGCTGGGGGACAGGGGGCTTCTCGAAGAATCAGCCCCAGCATTTT. It yields the protein CASSWGTGGFSKNQPQHF. Full variable domain (missing parts from reference TRBV7-9 and TRBJ1-5): DTGVSQNPRHKITKRGQNVTFRCDPISEHNRLYWYRQTLGQGPEFLTYFQNEAQLEKSRLLSDRFSAERPKGSFSTLEIQRTEQGDSAMYLCASSWGTGGFSKNQPQHFGDGTRLSIL.

V and J are TRBV4-3 and TRBJ1-2; 7 bases match TRBD1. This CDR3 is 13 amino acids long. V lost 3 bases and J lost 6; bases outside the gene matches: 4. Germline V lookup: CDR1 LGHNA, CDR2 YSLEER. In DNA, the CDR3 is TGCGCCAGCAGCCACAACAGGGGAAATGGCTACACCTTC. It translates to CASSHNRGNGYTF.

This chain links TRBV18 with TRBJ1-1, with TRBD1 as a possible D gene (5 bases). The CDR3 sequence is 14 residues long. Germline CDR1 is KGHSH and CDR2 is LQKENI. V dropped 1 base and J dropped 3 bases, with 9 bases sitting between them. The CDR3 nucleotides are TGTGCCAGCTCACCACGGGGAGGGGACACTGAAGCTTTCTTT. Its protein is CASSPRGGDTEAFF.

This rearrangement joins TRBV2 to TRBJ2-7; 8 nucleotides agree with TRBD1. The germline gives CDR1 SNHLY, CDR2 FYNNEI. The CDR3 sequence is 13 residues long. The V gene end was trimmed by 9 bases and the J gene end by 4 bases; junction bases not matched to a gene: 8. The DNA for the CDR3 is TGTGCCAGTAGGGACAGGTCCCTATACGAGCAGTACTTC. Residues: CASRDRSLYEQYF.

The chain is built from TRBV18 and TRBJ2-7; 7 nucleotides line up with TRBD1. The CDR3 covers 12 residues. Germline CDR1 reads KGHSH; CDR2 reads LQKENI. V was pared by 4 bases and J by 6 bases, with 3 bases of the junction left unmatched. CDR3: CASSRQGPEQYF. DNA for the CDR3: TGTGCCAGCTCACGACAGGGACCCGAGCAGTACTTC.

The rearrangement links TRBV2 to TRBJ1-2, with a weak D call TRBD1 (5 bases). V gave up 3 bases and J gave up 3 bases, with 14 bases separating them. Germline V gives CDR1 SNHLY, CDR2 FYNNEI. CDR3 length: 15 residues. The chain's CDR3 is CASSEGGSRDYGYTF. As DNA, the CDR3 is TGTGCCAGCAGTGAGGGGGGGTCGAGGGACTATGGCTACACCTTC.

The J gene is TRBJ2-3, the V gene TRBV7-2; perhaps TRBD2 as D (6 bases). The germline V gene encodes CDR1 SGHTA and CDR2 FQGNSA. The CDR3 runs to 15 residues. Trimming removed 2 bases from V and 5 bases from J, with 14 bases in between. The CDR3 bases are TGTGCCAGCAGCTTAAATAAATTGACTAGAGATACGCAGTATTTT. Protein sequence: CASSLNKLTRDTQYF.

This chain links TRBV6-6 with TRBJ1-5; 12 bases align to TRBD1. The CDR3 runs 16 residues. Germline loops: CDR1 MNHNY, CDR2 SVGAGI (reference sequence). After removal of 7 bases from V and 6 bases from J, the junction contained 10 bases not matched to a gene. CDR3 nucleotides: TGTGCCAGCACTGGTACCGGGACAGGGGGCGGTCAGCCCCAGCATTTT. Translating gives CASTGTGTGGGQPQHF.

The rearrangement uses TRBV2 and TRBJ2-5; 8 bases map to TRBD1. V dropped 8 bases and J dropped 5; count of bases not matched to a gene: 7. Germline-derived CDR1 and CDR2 are SNHLY and FYNNEI. This CDR3 contains 13 residues. CDR3 in amino acids: CASSRGLGETQYF. In DNA, the CDR3 is TGTGCCAGCTCCAGGGGGCTGGGGGAGACCCAGTACTTC. Full variable domain (rest looked up from reference TRBV2 and TRBJ2-5): EPEVTQTPSHQVTQMGQEVILRCVPISNHLYFYWYRQILGQKVEFLVSFYNNEISEKSEIFDDQFSVERPDGSNFTLKIRSTKLEDSAMYFCASSRGLGETQYFGPGTRLLVL.

This chain uses TRBV27 with TRBJ2-7; 7 bases are a match to TRBD1. Germline V gene sequence: CDR1 MNHEY, CDR2 SMNVEV (reference sequence). With 5 bases clipped from V and 3 bases from J, the junction kept 10 bases outside the gene matches. The CDR3 is 15 amino acids. The CDR3 protein is CASSPLGQGDYEQYF. CDR3 nucleotide sequence: TGTGCCAGCAGTCCCCTTGGGCAGGGGGACTACGAGCAGTACTTC.

This clone appeared a single time. The chain links TRBV7-9 to TRBJ1-1; 7 positions agree with TRBD1. V was clipped by 3 bases and J by 3 bases; unmatched bases: 7. This CDR3 spans 15 amino acids. The germline V gene has CDR1 SEHNR and CDR2 FQNEAQ (reference sequence). The CDR3 nucleotides are TGTGCCAGCAGCTTCCGGACAGGCTCTTACACTGAAGCTTTCTTT. Translation: CASSFRTGSYTEAFF.

V usage is TRBV6-6 and J usage is TRBJ1-4; weak D call: TRBD1 (5 bases). The CDR3 covers 14 residues. Germline V lookup: CDR1 MNHNY, CDR2 SVGAGI (reference sequence). Between the trimmed V and J ends, which lost 5 bases and 7 bases, there was a span of 14 bases. CDR3 DNA sequence: TGTGCCAGCAGTACGCCTGGGGCGGTTGAAAAACTGTTTTTT. It codes for CASSTPGAVEKLFF.

The V call is TRBV9, the J call TRBJ2-2, with D possibly matching TRBD2 (6 bases). Looked up from germline, CDR1 is SGDLS and CDR2 is YYNGEE. Trimming removed 0 bases from V and 4 bases from J, with 10 bases in between. The CDR3 is 15 amino acids. The CDR3 is CASSVGGGGTGELFF. The CDR3, as DNA: TGTGCCAGCAGCGTAGGTGGGGGAGGCACCGGGGAGCTGTTTTTT.

The J gene is TRBJ1-2, the V gene TRBV4-1; the match to TRBD1 covers 8 bases. This CDR3 spans 16 amino acids. Germline loops: CDR1 MGHRA, CDR2 YSYEKL. The junction had 11 bases not matched to a gene; V was cut back by 1 base and J by 7 bases. CDR3 residues: CASSQGGGQGLSGYTF. Here the CDR3 DNA reads TGCGCCAGCAGCCAAGGGGGAGGACAGGGCTTGAGTGGCTACACCTTC.

This CDR3 reads CASSSSDSNYEQYF. As DNA, the CDR3 is TGTGCCAGCTCATCATCAGACAGTAACTACGAGCAGTACTTC. The chain carries TRBV18 and TRBJ2-7; possible D gene TRBD1, 5 bases. Trimming removed 5 bases at V and 3 bases at J, with 14 bases between. Germline assignment: CDR1 KGHSH and CDR2 LQKENI. The length of the CDR3 is 14 residues.

Only a few counts were recorded for this clone. The CDR3 region is CASSPGQALGSPLHF. CDR3 bases: TGTGCCAGCAGCCCGGGACAGGCTCTAGGTTCACCCCTCCACTTT. This chain uses TRBV7-2 with TRBJ1-6; 8 bases match TRBD1. The CDR3 runs 15 residues. Germline V lookup: CDR1 SGHTA, CDR2 FQGNSA. J was trimmed by 9 bases and V by 5 bases; bases with no gene match: 9.

This clone was counted only a few times. The V call is TRBV29-1, the J call TRBJ2-1; a weak D match, TRBD1 (5 bases). The ends were cut back, 2 bases at V and 6 bases at J, with 11 bases in the middle. The CDR3 totals 13 residues. The germline CDR1 and CDR2 sequences are SQVTM and ANQGSEA. This chain's CDR3 is CSVEQGIFNEQFF. The CDR3 DNA sequence: TGCAGCGTTGAACAGGGTATCTTCAATGAGCAGTTCTTC.

This chain joins TRBV27 and TRBJ1-5, with 8 nucleotides matching TRBD1. CDR3 length: 17 residues. The V gene's germline CDR1 is MNHEY and CDR2 SMNVEV (reference sequence). V trimming: 3 bases; J trimming: 12 bases; junction bases outside the gene matches: 19. The CDR3 region is CASSFSSGTGSISRQHF. CDR3 DNA sequence: TGTGCCAGCAGTTTTTCTTCCGGGACAGGCTCCATCTCGCGCCAGCATTTT.

This clone showed up just once. V gene TRBV14 combines with J gene TRBJ2-1, with 7 bases that match TRBD2. Germline CDR1 and CDR2: SGHDN and FVKESK. With V trimmed by 4 bases and J by 11 bases, 5 bases remained unmatched. CDR3 length: 12 residues. DNA for the CDR3: TGTGCCAGCAGCCGGGGGGAGGGGAAGCAGTTCTTC. This translates into CASSRGEGKQFF.

V is TRBV7-8 and J is TRBJ1-5; 8 bases are shared with TRBD1. V dropped 5 bases and J dropped 4; count of bases not matched to a gene: 4. CDR3 size: 14 residues. Per germline, CDR1 SGHVS and CDR2 FQNEAQ. CDR3 sequence: CASSTGGRNQPQHF. The CDR3, as DNA: TGTGCCAGCAGCACAGGGGGGAGGAATCAGCCCCAGCATTTT.

CDR3 sequence (DNA): TGTGCCAGCAGTCGGGCGGCAGGGGAGACCCAGTACTTC. The encoded protein is CASSRAAGETQYF. This sequence joins TRBV6-1 and TRBJ2-5; weak D call: TRBD1 (5 bases). V gave up 5 bases and J gave up 5 bases, with 12 bases separating them. CDR1 is MNHNS and CDR2 is SASEGT in the germline V gene. CDR3 size: 13 residues.